The 13 T cell receptor beta chains in this list originate from one sample, sequenced in a study of tumor-infiltrating lymphocytes in primary liver carcinoma. TCR beta cDNA was reverse-transcribed from about 0.45 ug of total RNA. The reaction used a constant-region primer and ProtoScript II reverse transcriptase. Modified slightly, ARM-PCR produced TCR beta libraries over three nested multiplex PCR rounds. The first two PCR rounds, nine to ten cycles each, used TRBV1-TRBV30 forward primers and a C-beta reverse primer. TCRdb ran MiXCR on the multiplex PCR reads and lists one entry per CDR3 protein. The sample includes 300,000 to 400,000 distinct CDR3 sequences, less than 75% of them seen just once. For blood RNA, unsorted whole blood served as the source, and germline DNA was extracted too. Sequencing used peripheral blood. The receptor source for this set is a man aged 35 to 55 with primary liver carcinoma and hepatitis B virus infection.

The sample holds many counts of this clonotype. The rearrangement joins TRBV12-3 or TRBV12-4 to TRBJ1-5, with a weak D call TRBD1 (5 bases). V was clipped by 2 bases and J by 5 bases, with 13 bases between them. The CDR3 totals 15 residues. This CDR3 reads CASSLSSGGHQPQHF. The CDR3, as DNA: TGTGCCAGCAGTTTATCCTCTGGGGGTCATCAGCCCCAGCATTTT.

This clonotype has ten or more counts. The genes are TRBV5-1 and TRBJ2-7; possibly TRBD1 for D (5 bases). CDR1 and CDR2 (germline): SGHRS, YFSETQ. Trimming left V 4 bases short and J 0 bases short, with 11 bases between. The CDR3 has 14 amino acids. The CDR3 DNA reads TGCGCCAGCAGCGTACAGGCATCCTCCTACGAGCAGTACTTC. Its translation: CASSVQASSYEQYF.

On this clonotype itself: This clone may be a read error of a much larger clone one base away. The genes are TRBV5-4 and TRBJ2-1; 12 bases align to TRBD2. Germline assignment: CDR1 SGHNT and CDR2 YYREEE (reference sequence). This CDR3 has 19 amino acids. Trimming at V came to 7 bases and at J to 0 bases, leaving 14 bases not matched to a gene. The CDR3 sequence: CASGRGGTSGRSSYNEQFF. The CDR3 DNA follows: TGTGCCAGCGGCAGGGGTGGGACTAGCGGGCGCAGCTCCTACAATGAGCAGTTCTTC.

This clonotype showed up just once. Being one base from a much bigger clone, this may be a read error. The J gene is TRBJ1-1, the V gene TRBV7-9; TRBD1 matches 8 bases. Per germline, CDR1 SEHNR and CDR2 FQNEAQ (reference sequence). The CDR3 is made up of 14 amino acids. The CDR3: CASSRGQVNAEAFF. CDR3 bases: TGTGCCAGCAGCCGGGGACAGGTGAACGCTGAAGCTTTCTTT.

V is TRBV29-1 and J is TRBJ2-7, with D possibly matching TRBD1 (5 bases). Germline assignment: CDR1 SQVTM and CDR2 ANQGSEA. Trimming took off 5 bases at V and 5 bases at J, with 13 bases between the two ends. The CDR3 runs to 12 residues. The CDR3, as DNA: TGCAGCGTTCGAGACAGTTCACACGAGCAGTACTTC. It encodes CSVRDSSHEQYF.

This clonotype was observed at least ten times. The rearrangement links TRBV6-5 to TRBJ1-4; no clear D. In germline, CDR1 is MNHEY, CDR2 SVGAGI. Trimming pared 0 bases from V and 0 bases from J, leaving 11 bases between. The CDR3 covers 17 residues. The CDR3 DNA reads TGTGCCAGCAGTTACTCGATACCATCCGCAACTAATGAAAAACTGTTTTTT. This sequence encodes CASSYSIPSATNEKLFF.

With regard to this clonotype: Sequence at one end of the junction differs from germline and may be a read error. CDR3 sequence (DNA): TGTGCCAGCGGCTTAGGGACTGGTTTCAATGAGCAGTTCTTC. Amino acid sequence: CASGLGTGFNEQFF. The chain combines TRBV11-2 with TRBJ2-1; D may be TRBD2 (6 bases). Germline CDR1 reads SGHAT; CDR2 reads FQNNGV. The CDR3 runs 14 residues.

This clonotype showed up many times. This chain joins TRBV6-5 and TRBJ2-2; 10 nucleotides agree with TRBD1. J was trimmed by 3 bases and V by 7 bases; bases with no gene match: 5. The germline gives CDR1 MNHEY, CDR2 SVGAGI. This CDR3 comprises 15 residues. CDR3 nucleotides: TGTGCCAGCACCCGACAGGGGGCGGACACCGGGGAGCTGTTTTTT. Protein sequence: CASTRQGADTGELFF.

A single count supports this clonotype. Being one base from a much bigger clone, this may be a read error. The chain has TRBV6-5 and TRBJ2-7; 7 nucleotides align to TRBD1. CDR3 length: 12 residues. CDR1 MNHEY and CDR2 SVGAGI come from the germline V gene. The CDR3 DNA reads as TGTGGCAGCAGTTCGACAGGGTCCGAGCAGTACTTC. Amino acid sequence: CGSSSTGSEQYF.

Concerning this clonotype: A read error may produce the germline difference seen at one junction end. V is TRBV7-8 and J is TRBJ2-5; 10 bases match TRBD2. The CDR3 is 16 residues long. In germline, CDR1 is SGHVS, CDR2 FQNEAQ. The CDR3 DNA sequence: TGTGCCAGCAGCTCCCAAACTAGCGGGGTCTCAGAGACCAAGTACTTC. The encoded protein is CASSSQTSGVSETKYF.

This clonotype was recorded once. Germline and junction disagree at one end, which may indicate a read error. The chain is built from TRBV11-2 and TRBJ2-3, with 10 bases lining up with TRBD1. The germline CDR1 and CDR2 sequences are SGHAT and FQNNGV. This CDR3 comprises 16 residues. CDR3 in DNA: TGTGCAAGCAGCTTACGATCCCCGGGACAGGGGGATACGCAGTATTTT. Translation: CASSLRSPGQGDTQYF.

As for this clonotype: The junction shows a germline mismatch at one end, possibly a read error. DNA for the CDR3: TGTGCCTGGAGTGCCCTTAGCGGGGGTTCCTACAATGAGCAGCTCTTC. The encoded protein is CAWSALSGGSYNEQLF. This chain joins TRBV30 and TRBJ2-1, with 9 bases lining up with TRBD2. This CDR3 comprises 16 residues. Germline loops: CDR1 GTSNPN, CDR2 SVGIG (reference sequence).

To note about this clonotype: One end of the junction fails to match germline, which may point to a read error. The rearrangement links TRBV4-2 to TRBJ2-7, with 13 bases aligning to TRBD2. The CDR3 is made up of 16 amino acids. From germline, CDR1 is LGHNA and CDR2 YNFKEQ. CDR3 coding DNA: TGTCCCAGCAGCCAAGTGGGACTAGCGGGATGGCAAGAGCAGTACTTC. The encoded protein is CPSSQVGLAGWQEQYF.